This TCR beta chain emerged from a study of blood T cell repertoires in COVID-19. Whole-study context: In each case, the material was cDNA or gDNA derived from T cells, B-cell-depleted T cells, or PBMCs.

The germline V gene has CDR1 SNHLY and CDR2 FYNNEI. J lost 5 bases, V lost 2 bases, and 11 bases had no gene match. The length of the CDR3 is 17 residues. Original handling: Amplification with reference gene primers provided the estimates of nucleated cell counts. Data came from immunoSEQ multiplex PCR; TCRdb stores just in-frame clones and leaves some out. V, J and clone size reflect that table, while D and trimming were determined from the DNA. Here the sample spans a few hundred thousand clones, approximately 88% being singletons. Participants were aged about 18 to 89 years from some 24 US areas. The sequencing sample was made of PBMCs or T cells enriched from blood (not recorded which). The genes are TRBV2 and TRBJ1-5; TRBD1 matches 8 bases. This receptor was obtained from a young man who had recovered from COVID-19. The CDR3 here is CASSEWGTGGFDQPQHF. In DNA, the CDR3 is TGTGCCAGCAGTGAATGGGGCACAGGGGGGTTTGATCAGCCCCAGCATTTT.